This T cell receptor beta chain was profiled in a study of identical twins. The CDR3 covers 12 residues. CDR1 is SQVTM and CDR2 is ANQGSEA in the germline V gene. Trimming stripped 3 bases from V and 5 bases from J, with 10 bases between. TCRdb reprocessed the 5' RACE reads via MiXCR and lists one record per CDR3 protein. The sample carries a few hundred thousand distinct CDR3 sequences, around an eighth recorded once. This sample was shared with a second study, whose subject was yellow fever vaccine responses in identical twins.

The sample was CD4+ T cells sorted from blood. This receptor was identified in a woman aged 18-29 years in good health. The V and J genes are TRBV29-1 and TRBJ2-5, with D hard to call. CDR3 loop: CSVDMGFETQYF. DNA of the CDR3: TGCAGCGTTGATATGGGTTTTGAGACCCAGTACTTC.